These T cell receptor beta chains were read from a single sample in a study of beta chain features in type 1 diabetes. The data were produced by immunoSEQ multiplex PCR, yet TCRdb's version contains in-frame clones alone and is incomplete. The table shows hundreds of thousands of clones, with roughly 17% occurring only once. The specimen was naive CD4+ T cells from blood. The receptors shown here come from a woman aged 18-35 years in good health. Each CDR3 is given with its conserved first and last residue. Fields, in order: D gene, V gene, clone size, J gene, CDR3 DNA, CDR3 protein. D genes are given only for firm matches. Some rows have no size entry. The others give once, few or many, or a class for an expanded clone.

d_call: NA
v_call: TRBV27
clone_size: few
j_call: TRBJ2-1
cdr3_nt: TGTGCCAGCAGCCTGTTATGGGGGCCGGGCTCCTACAATGAGCAGTTCTTC
cdr3_aa: CASSLLWGPGSYNEQFF

d_call: NA
v_call: TRBV6-4
clone_size: few
j_call: TRBJ1-2
cdr3_nt: TGTGCCAGGGAGACCGTCGCGTGGGGCTACACCTTC
cdr3_aa: CARETVAWGYTF

d_call: NA
v_call: TRBV2
clone_size: NA
j_call: TRBJ1-5
cdr3_nt: TGTGCCAGCAGTGTGCTGCCGGAGGATCAGCCCCAGCATTTT
cdr3_aa: CASSVLPEDQPQHF

d_call: NA
v_call: TRBV4-2
clone_size: once
j_call: TRBJ2-2
cdr3_nt: TGTGCCAGCAGCAGCGGGACACATAACACCGGGGAGCTGTTTTTT
cdr3_aa: CASSSGTHNTGELFF

d_call: TRBD2
v_call: TRBV2
clone_size: few
j_call: TRBJ2-3
cdr3_nt: TGTGCCAGCAGTGATTTTCGGAGCGGGAGGAGCACAGATACGCAGTATTTT
cdr3_aa: CASSDFRSGRSTDTQYF

d_call: NA
v_call: TRBV6-6
clone_size: few
j_call: TRBJ2-1
cdr3_nt: TGTGCCAGCAGTTACTCGAAAAATGTTGTGGGTAATGAGCAGTTCTTC
cdr3_aa: CASSYSKNVVGNEQFF

d_call: NA
v_call: TRBV18
clone_size: NA
j_call: TRBJ2-7
cdr3_nt: TGTGCCAGCTCACAGTCGGCAGGGGGGGCCTACGAGCAGTACTTC
cdr3_aa: CASSQSAGGAYEQYF

d_call: TRBD1
v_call: TRBV29-1
clone_size: few
j_call: TRBJ2-1
cdr3_nt: TGCAGCGTACTCACAGGAACAGGGGAAGTAGGGTTCTTC
cdr3_aa: CSVLTGTGEVGFF

d_call: NA
v_call: TRBV2
clone_size: few
j_call: TRBJ2-2
cdr3_nt: TGTGCCAGCACCGGGACACCGACCGGGGAGCTGTTTTTT
cdr3_aa: CASTGTPTGELFF

d_call: TRBD1
v_call: TRBV5-4
clone_size: NA
j_call: TRBJ2-7
cdr3_nt: TGTGCCAGCAGCAAGGACAGGGGCTCCTACGAGCAGTACTTC
cdr3_aa: CASSKDRGSYEQYF

d_call: NA
v_call: TRBV28
clone_size: few
j_call: TRBJ2-7
cdr3_nt: TGTGCCAGTAGCACCCAGGGGTACGAGCAGTACTTC
cdr3_aa: CASSTQGYEQYF

d_call: NA
v_call: TRBV28
clone_size: few
j_call: TRBJ2-7
cdr3_nt: TGTGCCAGCAGGGTGGGTGCTAACTACGAGCAGTACTTC
cdr3_aa: CASRVGANYEQYF

d_call: NA
v_call: TRBV28
clone_size: NA
j_call: TRBJ2-2
cdr3_nt: TGTGCCAGCAGCTCCGGGGGGCCGGTATCGACCACCGGGGAGCTGTTTTTT
cdr3_aa: CASSSGGPVSTTGELFF

d_call: NA
v_call: TRBV5-6
clone_size: NA
j_call: TRBJ1-5
cdr3_nt: TGTGCCAGCAGCTTCTGGCAAGGCCAGCCCCAGCATTTT
cdr3_aa: CASSFWQGQPQHF

d_call: TRBD2
v_call: TRBV7-8
clone_size: NA
j_call: TRBJ2-1
cdr3_nt: TGTGCCAGCAGCACCCGGGGGGGGATTGAGCAGTTCTTC
cdr3_aa: CASSTRGGIEQFF

d_call: TRBD1
v_call: TRBV6-5
clone_size: NA
j_call: TRBJ1-3
cdr3_nt: TGTGCCAGCAGTCTCACAGGGGTTGGAAACACCATATATTTT
cdr3_aa: CASSLTGVGNTIYF

d_call: NA
v_call: TRBV11-2
clone_size: NA
j_call: TRBJ1-3
cdr3_nt: TGTGCCAGCAGCTTAACCTCTGGAAACACCATATATTTT
cdr3_aa: CASSLTSGNTIYF

d_call: TRBD2
v_call: TRBV28
clone_size: NA
j_call: TRBJ2-7
cdr3_nt: TGTGCCAGCAACCCCCGTCGGGAGGGGCCCTACGAGCAGTACTTC
cdr3_aa: CASNPRREGPYEQYF

d_call: NA
v_call: TRBV27
clone_size: few
j_call: TRBJ1-6
cdr3_nt: TGTGCCAGCAGCCGCCTGTCCAACAATAATTCACCCCTCCACTTT
cdr3_aa: CASSRLSNNNSPLHF

d_call: NA
v_call: TRBV25-1
clone_size: few
j_call: TRBJ2-7
cdr3_nt: TGTGCCAGCAGTGACTACGACGAGCAGTACTTC
cdr3_aa: CASSDYDEQYF

d_call: NA
v_call: TRBV7-9
clone_size: NA
j_call: TRBJ2-1
cdr3_nt: TGTGCCAGCAGCTTAGTCGGAGAGGATGAGCAGTTCTTC
cdr3_aa: CASSLVGEDEQFF

d_call: TRBD1
v_call: TRBV6-4
clone_size: few
j_call: TRBJ2-1
cdr3_nt: TGTGCCAGCAGTCCGGGACAGGGGGCCATTGAGCAGTTCTTC
cdr3_aa: CASSPGQGAIEQFF

d_call: NA
v_call: TRBV6-1
clone_size: NA
j_call: TRBJ1-5
cdr3_nt: TGTGCCAGCAGTGTATCAGGGACTAATCAGCCCCAGCATTTT
cdr3_aa: CASSVSGTNQPQHF

d_call: TRBD2
v_call: TRBV19
clone_size: few
j_call: TRBJ2-1
cdr3_nt: TGTGCCAGTAGTATACCTAGCGGGAACAGGAATGAGCAGTTCTTC
cdr3_aa: CASSIPSGNRNEQFF

d_call: NA
v_call: TRBV11-2
clone_size: few
j_call: TRBJ2-3
cdr3_nt: TGTGCCAGCAGCCAGGGTAGGGGTGGCACAGATACGCAGTATTTT
cdr3_aa: CASSQGRGGTDTQYF

d_call: NA
v_call: TRBV4-3
clone_size: NA
j_call: TRBJ1-2
cdr3_nt: TGCGCCAGCAGCCAAAATCCCATTCAGGGAGGTCGACGCGGCTACACCTTC
cdr3_aa: CASSQNPIQGGRRGYTF

d_call: NA
v_call: TRBV28
clone_size: NA
j_call: TRBJ1-2
cdr3_nt: TGTGCCAGCAGTTTAAGTCGTTCCTACTATGGCTACACCTTC
cdr3_aa: CASSLSRSYYGYTF

d_call: NA
v_call: TRBV7-9
clone_size: NA
j_call: TRBJ1-5
cdr3_nt: TGTGCCAGCAGCCTTTGGCCGGGTCAGCCCCAGCATTTT
cdr3_aa: CASSLWPGQPQHF

d_call: TRBD1
v_call: TRBV14
clone_size: NA
j_call: TRBJ2-7
cdr3_nt: TGTGCCAGCAGCCAAGATAGGGACAGGGGTTTCGAGCAGTACTTC
cdr3_aa: CASSQDRDRGFEQYF

d_call: TRBD2
v_call: TRBV7-9
clone_size: NA
j_call: TRBJ2-5
cdr3_nt: TGTGCCAGCAGTCGACTAGCGGGAGATGAGACCCAGTACTTC
cdr3_aa: CASSRLAGDETQYF

d_call: NA
v_call: TRBV7-2
clone_size: few
j_call: TRBJ2-5
cdr3_nt: TGTGCCAGCAGCTTCATTGGGCGGGGAAGGCACCAAGAGACCCAGTACTTC
cdr3_aa: CASSFIGRGRHQETQYF

d_call: NA
v_call: TRBV7-8
clone_size: NA
j_call: TRBJ1-4
cdr3_nt: TGTGCCAGCAGCCCCGGACTCGCCTCAATGGGACTGTTTTTT
cdr3_aa: CASSPGLASMGLFF

d_call: NA
v_call: TRBV28
clone_size: NA
j_call: TRBJ1-5
cdr3_nt: TGTGCCAGCAGGGGCGGCGGCTACTTCAATCAGCCCCAGCATTTT
cdr3_aa: CASRGGGYFNQPQHF

d_call: NA
v_call: TRBV7-9
clone_size: NA
j_call: TRBJ2-3
cdr3_nt: TGTGCCAGCAGCTTAGTCACCCGCTACACAGATACGCAGTATTTT
cdr3_aa: CASSLVTRYTDTQYF

d_call: NA
v_call: TRBV19
clone_size: few
j_call: TRBJ1-3
cdr3_nt: TGTGCCAGTAGACGGGAGTATTCTGGAAACACCATATATTTT
cdr3_aa: CASRREYSGNTIYF

d_call: NA
v_call: TRBV10-3
clone_size: NA
j_call: TRBJ2-4
cdr3_nt: TGTGCCATCAGTGAGTCGATCGTTATGGCAGGGACCAAAAACATTCAGTACTTC
cdr3_aa: CAISESIVMAGTKNIQYF

d_call: TRBD1
v_call: TRBV5-4
clone_size: NA
j_call: TRBJ1-1
cdr3_nt: TGTGCCAGCAGCCCAAGAGGGACAGGGAAGGCTTTCTTT
cdr3_aa: CASSPRGTGKAFF

d_call: NA
v_call: TRBV4-2
clone_size: NA
j_call: TRBJ2-2
cdr3_nt: TGTGCCAGCAGCCAAAGGAGAGGGAGCCGCCCCGGGGAGCTGTTTTTT
cdr3_aa: CASSQRRGSRPGELFF

d_call: NA
v_call: TRBV4-3
clone_size: NA
j_call: TRBJ2-3
cdr3_nt: TGCGCCAGCAGCCAAGGCGCGACAGCCACAGATACGCAGTATTTT
cdr3_aa: CASSQGATATDTQYF

d_call: TRBD2
v_call: TRBV5-6
clone_size: NA
j_call: TRBJ2-1
cdr3_nt: TGTGCCAGCACCCCGGGACTAGCAATCTACAATGAGCAGTTCTTC
cdr3_aa: CASTPGLAIYNEQFF

d_call: NA
v_call: TRBV15
clone_size: NA
j_call: TRBJ2-5
cdr3_nt: TGTGCCACCAGCAGAGATCGAGGAGGGGAGACCCAGTACTTC
cdr3_aa: CATSRDRGGETQYF

d_call: NA
v_call: TRBV6-6
clone_size: few
j_call: TRBJ1-2
cdr3_nt: TGTGCCAGCAGCCACACAGGCTATGGCTACACCTTC
cdr3_aa: CASSHTGYGYTF

d_call: NA
v_call: TRBV7-6
clone_size: NA
j_call: TRBJ2-3
cdr3_nt: TGTGCCAGCAGCCAGCGGTACGGGACCATCAGTCCCACAGATACGCAGTATTTT
cdr3_aa: CASSQRYGTISPTDTQYF

d_call: TRBD2
v_call: TRBV2
clone_size: few
j_call: TRBJ2-1
cdr3_nt: TGTGCCAGCAAACGGGAGGGCTACGATGAGCAGTTCTTC
cdr3_aa: CASKREGYDEQFF

d_call: TRBD1
v_call: TRBV7-9
clone_size: few
j_call: TRBJ1-1
cdr3_nt: TGTGCCAGCAGCTCGAAAAACAGGGGGCGGAACACTGAAGCTTTCTTT
cdr3_aa: CASSSKNRGRNTEAFF

d_call: TRBD1
v_call: TRBV11-1
clone_size: few
j_call: TRBJ2-5
cdr3_nt: TGTGCCAGCAGCTCCCGGGACAGGGGTGAGACCCAGTACTTC
cdr3_aa: CASSSRDRGETQYF

d_call: NA
v_call: TRBV5-1
clone_size: NA
j_call: TRBJ2-5
cdr3_nt: TGCGCCAGCAGCTCCGCAGCGATAAAAGAGACCCAGTACTTC
cdr3_aa: CASSSAAIKETQYF

d_call: NA
v_call: TRBV11-2
clone_size: few
j_call: TRBJ2-1
cdr3_nt: TGTGCCAGCAGCTTAGGGTCAGGAGGCCCGTGGAATGAGCAGTTCTTC
cdr3_aa: CASSLGSGGPWNEQFF

d_call: NA
v_call: TRBV5-1
clone_size: NA
j_call: TRBJ1-1
cdr3_nt: TGCGCCAGCAGCTTCGGCTACAACACTGAAGCTTTCTTT
cdr3_aa: CASSFGYNTEAFF

d_call: NA
v_call: TRBV28
clone_size: few
j_call: TRBJ1-2
cdr3_nt: TGTGCCAGCAGTTTCGCCGGGACGGAGCTATCGGGGGGCTACACCTTC
cdr3_aa: CASSFAGTELSGGYTF

d_call: NA
v_call: TRBV28
clone_size: few
j_call: TRBJ2-1
cdr3_nt: TGTGCCAGCAGTTTGCCCCTGTGGAGAGATAAACCATCCAATGAGCAGTTCTTC
cdr3_aa: CASSLPLWRDKPSNEQFF

d_call: NA
v_call: TRBV18
clone_size: few
j_call: TRBJ2-3
cdr3_nt: TGTGCCAGCTCACCGGGAGCTTCTATGGATACGCAGTATTTT
cdr3_aa: CASSPGASMDTQYF

d_call: TRBD1
v_call: TRBV7-8
clone_size: few
j_call: TRBJ1-4
cdr3_nt: TGTGCCAGCAGCCGGAGACAGGGGGATATACTGTTTTTT
cdr3_aa: CASSRRQGDILFF